The TCR beta chain described here comes from a study of identical twins. TCRdb processed the 5' RACE reads anew with MiXCR; each CDR3 protein has one entry. The sample shows 600,000 to 700,000 distinct CDR3 sequences, 20% to 25% of them seen only once. Study-wide results and limits: Carriage of fewer insertions was seen in abundant cord blood beta clonotypes, whereas memory repertoires showed none.

This clonotype was detected many times. Its antigen is unidentified. The length of the CDR3 is 13 residues. V lost 4 bases, J lost 3 bases, and 6 bases lay in between. Looked up from germline, CDR1 is SGHAT and CDR2 is FQNNGV. The same sample was also studied in work on T cells expressing NK-cell markers.

This chain links TRBV11-2 with TRBJ1-4; D is uncertain. Sequenced sample: PBMCs. The source of this sequence is a woman between 18 and 29 years old in good health. CDR3 nucleotide sequence: TGTGCCAGCAGCTCGTACCCTAATGAAAAACTGTTTTTT. Translated: CASSSYPNEKLFF.